A selection of T cell receptor beta chains follows, all from one sample in a study of blood T cell repertoires in COVID-19. Using immunoSEQ multiplex PCR, the repertoire was profiled, and TCRdb retains in-frame clones only, with some absent. In the table there are just over 150,000 clones, just under 95% of which are singletons. Sample: peripheral blood. Receptors were obtained from a woman aged 45-65 years with acute or convalescent COVID-19. Each CDR3 is given with its conserved first and last residue. The order of the fields is clone size, J gene, D gene, V gene, CDR3 length, CDR3 protein. A D gene is named only where the DNA matches it firmly. Expanded clones are given a class, and other clones once, few, many or no size at all.

clone size: NA
J gene: TRBJ1-1
D gene: NA
V gene: TRBV9
CDR3 length: 15
CDR3 protein: CASSSPTGRNTEAFF

clone size: NA
J gene: TRBJ1-2
D gene: NA
V gene: TRBV12-3/TRBV12-4
CDR3 length: 13
CDR3 protein: CASSHRRLGGYTF

clone size: NA
J gene: TRBJ2-1
D gene: TRBD2
V gene: TRBV4-3
CDR3 length: 20
CDR3 protein: CASSRASGLAGGPYNNEQFF

clone size: NA
J gene: TRBJ1-2
D gene: NA
V gene: TRBV15
CDR3 length: 15
CDR3 protein: CATSRDLEFNYGYTF

clone size: NA
J gene: TRBJ1-3
D gene: NA
V gene: TRBV3-1/TRBV3-2
CDR3 length: 15
CDR3 protein: CASSQELSSGNTIYF

clone size: NA
J gene: TRBJ2-7
D gene: NA
V gene: TRBV6-4
CDR3 length: 15
CDR3 protein: CASSDGEDILYEQYF

clone size: NA
J gene: TRBJ2-5
D gene: TRBD1
V gene: TRBV19
CDR3 length: 15
CDR3 protein: CASNPGQGGFETQYF

clone size: NA
J gene: TRBJ1-6
D gene: NA
V gene: TRBV25-1
CDR3 length: 15
CDR3 protein: CASSDGPAGNSPLHF

clone size: NA
J gene: TRBJ2-5
D gene: TRBD1
V gene: TRBV24-1
CDR3 length: 17
CDR3 protein: CATSDSRQGQLQETQYF

clone size: NA
J gene: TRBJ1-2
D gene: NA
V gene: TRBV9
CDR3 length: 15
CDR3 protein: CASSVGGKGSYGYTF

clone size: NA
J gene: TRBJ2-3
D gene: TRBD1
V gene: TRBV12-5
CDR3 length: 15
CDR3 protein: CASAPGQGYTDTQYF

clone size: once
J gene: TRBJ2-5
D gene: TRBD1
V gene: TRBV29-1
CDR3 length: 16
CDR3 protein: CSVGDSTRQGRETQYF

clone size: few
J gene: TRBJ2-3
D gene: TRBD1
V gene: TRBV5-1
CDR3 length: 15
CDR3 protein: CASSWKGQGVDTQYF

clone size: NA
J gene: TRBJ1-1
D gene: TRBD1
V gene: TRBV12-3/TRBV12-4
CDR3 length: 13
CDR3 protein: CASVQGGNTEAFF